Sequencing of this TCR beta chain was carried out in a study of T-cell memory formation after mild COVID-19. Study-level information: Across donors, TCR clusters were largely donor specific.

This clonotype was seen many times. Its antigen is unknown. Germline trimming cut 5 bases from V and 0 bases from J; bases unmatched to any gene: 3. The CDR3 sequence is 15 residues long. Findings of the study overall: Balance between CD4 and CD8 was seen in clones contracting day 15 to 85, and a CD4+ lean was seen in later expanders. Proof of SARS-CoV-2 specificity was absent for the second-wave clones that crested on day 37.

Each CDR3 protein gets one entry after TCRdb re-called the 5' RACE reads with MiXCR. Of tens of thousands of distinct CDR3 sequences in the sample, more than 20% were seen once. Sequencing input: PBMCs or a T cell subset sorted from them (not recorded which). The sequence was obtained from an adult who had mild COVID-19 (a few samples of this study predate the infection). Cell type and time point are not known. The V call is TRBV12-3 or TRBV12-4, the J call TRBJ1-3; 8 bases are a match to TRBD1. CDR3 protein: CASSRQGISGNTIYF. The DNA for the CDR3 is TGTGCCAGCAGTCGACAGGGGATCTCTGGAAACACCATATATTTT.